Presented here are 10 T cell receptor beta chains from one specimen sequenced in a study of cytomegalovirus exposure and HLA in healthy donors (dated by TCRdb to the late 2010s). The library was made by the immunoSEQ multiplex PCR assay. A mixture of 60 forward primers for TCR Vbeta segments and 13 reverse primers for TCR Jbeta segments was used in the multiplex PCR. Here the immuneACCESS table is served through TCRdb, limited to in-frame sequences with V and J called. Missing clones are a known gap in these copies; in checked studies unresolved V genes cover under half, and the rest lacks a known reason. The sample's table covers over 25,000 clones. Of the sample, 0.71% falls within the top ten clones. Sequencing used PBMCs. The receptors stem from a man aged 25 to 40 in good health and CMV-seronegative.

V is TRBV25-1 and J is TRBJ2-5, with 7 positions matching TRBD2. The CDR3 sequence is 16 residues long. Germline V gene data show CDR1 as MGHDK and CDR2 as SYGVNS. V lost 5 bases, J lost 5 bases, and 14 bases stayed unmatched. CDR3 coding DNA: TGTGCCAGCAGTCGTACCCGGGGGAGGGCAGAGGAGACCCAGTACTTC. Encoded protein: CASSRTRGRAEETQYF. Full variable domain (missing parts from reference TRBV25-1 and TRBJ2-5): EADIYQTPRYLVIGTGKKITLECSQTMGHDKMYWYQQDPGMELHLIHYSYGVNSTEKGDLSSESTVSRIRTEHFPLTLESARPSHTSQYLCASSRTRGRAEETQYFGPGTRLLVL.

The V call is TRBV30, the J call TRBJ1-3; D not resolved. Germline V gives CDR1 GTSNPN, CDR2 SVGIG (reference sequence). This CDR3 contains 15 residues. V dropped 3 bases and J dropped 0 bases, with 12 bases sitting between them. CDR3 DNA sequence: TGTGCCTGGAGGACACCTACCGCCTCTGGAAACACCATATATTTT. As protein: CAWRTPTASGNTIYF.

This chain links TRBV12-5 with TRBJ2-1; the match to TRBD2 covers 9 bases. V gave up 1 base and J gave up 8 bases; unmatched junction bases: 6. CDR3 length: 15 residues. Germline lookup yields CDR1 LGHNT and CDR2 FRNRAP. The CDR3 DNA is TGTGCTAGTGGTTTGGGGTCTAGCGGGACGGATGAGCAGTTCTTC. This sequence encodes CASGLGSSGTDEQFF. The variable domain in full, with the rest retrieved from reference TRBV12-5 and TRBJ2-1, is DARVTQTPRHKVTEMGQEVTMRCQPILGHNTVFWYRQTMMQGLELLAYFRNRAPLDDSGMPKDRFSAEMPDATLATLKIQPSEPRDSAVYFCASGLGSSGTDEQFFGPGTRLTVL.

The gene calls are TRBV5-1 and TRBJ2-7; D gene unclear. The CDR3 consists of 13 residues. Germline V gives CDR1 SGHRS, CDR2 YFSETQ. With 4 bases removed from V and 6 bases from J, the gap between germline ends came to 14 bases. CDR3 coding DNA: TGCGCCAGCAGCGTAGACCAGGCTTTCGAGCAGTACTTC. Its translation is CASSVDQAFEQYF. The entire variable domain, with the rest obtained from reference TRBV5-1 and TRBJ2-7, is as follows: KAGVTQTPRYLIKTRGQQVTLSCSPISGHRSVSWYQQTPGQGLQFLFEYFSETQRNKGNFPGRFSGRQFSNSRSEMNVSTLELGDSALYLCASSVDQAFEQYFGPGTRLTVT.

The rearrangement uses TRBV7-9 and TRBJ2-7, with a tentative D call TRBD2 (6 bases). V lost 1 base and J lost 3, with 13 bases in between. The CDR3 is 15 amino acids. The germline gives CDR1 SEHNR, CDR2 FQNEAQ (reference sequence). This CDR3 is CASSLVGGTSYEQYF. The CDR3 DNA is TGTGCCAGCAGCTTAGTGGGGGGTACGAGCTACGAGCAGTACTTC.

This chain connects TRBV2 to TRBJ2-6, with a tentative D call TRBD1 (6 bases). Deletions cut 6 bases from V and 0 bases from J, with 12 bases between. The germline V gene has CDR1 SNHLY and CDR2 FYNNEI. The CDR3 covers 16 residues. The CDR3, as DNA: TGTGCCAGCAGCGAACAGGGTAGCTCTGGGGCCAACGTCCTGACTTTC. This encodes CASSEQGSSGANVLTF.

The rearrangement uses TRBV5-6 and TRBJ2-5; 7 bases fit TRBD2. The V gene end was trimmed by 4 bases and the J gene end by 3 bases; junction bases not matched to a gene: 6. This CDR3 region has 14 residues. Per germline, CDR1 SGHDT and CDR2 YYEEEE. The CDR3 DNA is TGTGCCAGCAGCCTTACTCTAGCGGAAGAGACCCAGTACTTC. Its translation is CASSLTLAEETQYF.

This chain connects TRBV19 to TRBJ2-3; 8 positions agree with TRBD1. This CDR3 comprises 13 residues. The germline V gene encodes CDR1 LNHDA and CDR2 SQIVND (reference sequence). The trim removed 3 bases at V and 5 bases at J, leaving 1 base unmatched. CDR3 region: CASSMTGVDTQYF. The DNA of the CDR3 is TGTGCCAGTAGTATGACAGGGGTAGATACGCAGTATTTT. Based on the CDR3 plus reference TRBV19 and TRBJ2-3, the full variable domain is DGGITQSPKYLFRKEGQNVTLSCEQNLNHDAMYWYRQDPGQGLRLIYYSQIVNDFQKGDIAEGYSVSREKKESFPLTVTSAQKNPTAFYLCASSMTGVDTQYFGPGTRLTVL.

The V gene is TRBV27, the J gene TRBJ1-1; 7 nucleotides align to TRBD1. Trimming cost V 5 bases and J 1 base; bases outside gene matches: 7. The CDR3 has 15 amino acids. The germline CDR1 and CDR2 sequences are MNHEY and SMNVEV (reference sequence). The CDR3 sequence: CASSPRQGWNTEAFF. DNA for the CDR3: TGTGCCAGCAGTCCACGACAGGGTTGGAACACTGAAGCTTTCTTT.

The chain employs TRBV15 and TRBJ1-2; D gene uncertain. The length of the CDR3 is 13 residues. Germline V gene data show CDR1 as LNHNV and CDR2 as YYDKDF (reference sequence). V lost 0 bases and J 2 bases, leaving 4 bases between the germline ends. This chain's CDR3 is CATSRDMNYGYTF. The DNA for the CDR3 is TGTGCCACCAGCAGAGATATGAACTATGGCTACACCTTC.